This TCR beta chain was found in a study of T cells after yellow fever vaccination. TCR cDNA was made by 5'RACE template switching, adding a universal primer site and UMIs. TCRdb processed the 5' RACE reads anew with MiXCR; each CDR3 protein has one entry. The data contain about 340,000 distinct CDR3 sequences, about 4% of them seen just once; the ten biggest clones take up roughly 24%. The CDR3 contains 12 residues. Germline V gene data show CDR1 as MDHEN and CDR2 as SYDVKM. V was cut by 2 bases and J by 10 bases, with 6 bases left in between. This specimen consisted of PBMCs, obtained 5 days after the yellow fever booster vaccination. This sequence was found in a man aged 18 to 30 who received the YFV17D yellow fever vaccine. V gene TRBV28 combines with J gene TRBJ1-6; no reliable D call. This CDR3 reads CASSLKGSPLHF. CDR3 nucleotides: TGTGCCAGCAGTTTAAAGGGATCACCCCTCCACTTT.